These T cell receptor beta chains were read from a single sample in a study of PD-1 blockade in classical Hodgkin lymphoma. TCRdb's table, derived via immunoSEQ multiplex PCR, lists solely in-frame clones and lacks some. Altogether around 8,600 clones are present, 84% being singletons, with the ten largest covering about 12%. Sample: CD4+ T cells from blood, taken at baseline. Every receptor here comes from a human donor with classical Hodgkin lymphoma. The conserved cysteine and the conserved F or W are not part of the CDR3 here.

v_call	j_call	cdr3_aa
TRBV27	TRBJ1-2	ASSSTGPRTYGYT
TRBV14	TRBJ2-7	ASSQVRFYEQY
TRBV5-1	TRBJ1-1	ASSRSGTPAEAF
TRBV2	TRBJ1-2	ASSDRGPNYGYT
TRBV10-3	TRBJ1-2	AISQDRGDGYT
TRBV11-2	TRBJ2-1	ASSSWGRAYNEQF
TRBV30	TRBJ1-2	AGSLGGT
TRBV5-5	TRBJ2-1	ASSIADEQF
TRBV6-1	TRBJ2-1	ASRLPDSYNEQF
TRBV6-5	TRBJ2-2	ASSRTGNTGELF
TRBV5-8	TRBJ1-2	ASSTQGAYRYT
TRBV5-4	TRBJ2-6	ASSRIQGPGANVLT
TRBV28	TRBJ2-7	ASSRGDLEQY
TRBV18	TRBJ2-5	ASSLREGETQY
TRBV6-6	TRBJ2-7	ASSYGTPTPYEQY
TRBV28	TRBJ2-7	ASRSGTGPY
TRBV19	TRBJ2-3	ASSGSVRGPQY
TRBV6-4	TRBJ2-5	ASSEMWGRGETQY
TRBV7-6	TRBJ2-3	ASSLGTGTDTQY
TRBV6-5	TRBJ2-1	ASRRSGIANEQF
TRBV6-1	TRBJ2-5	ASSSGRPKETQY
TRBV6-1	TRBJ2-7	ASTKGQATYEQY
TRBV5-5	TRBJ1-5	ASSSAGSNQPQH
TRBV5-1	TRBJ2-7	ASSLEPAAYEQY
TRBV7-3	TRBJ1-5	ASSLDSNQPQH
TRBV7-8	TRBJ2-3	ASSLVSGTQY
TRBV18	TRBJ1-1	ASARSLNTEAF
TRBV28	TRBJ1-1	ASSSWTGGETEAF
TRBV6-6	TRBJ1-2	ASSTPAYYGYT
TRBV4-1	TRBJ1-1	ASSQDLRPNTEAF
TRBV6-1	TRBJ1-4	ASSGNRGRFEKLF
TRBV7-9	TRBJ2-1	ASSLEAGTSEQF
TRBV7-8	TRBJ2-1	ASRKRTGVSNEQF
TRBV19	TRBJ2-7	ASSISGEQY
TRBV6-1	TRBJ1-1	ASSVPSEWGFTEAF
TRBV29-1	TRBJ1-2	SVGEGGYT
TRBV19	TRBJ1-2	ASKRQGANYGYT
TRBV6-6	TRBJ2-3	ASSYSSGWDTQY
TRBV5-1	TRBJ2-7	ASSRITGMSSYEQY
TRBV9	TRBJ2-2	ASSVGQGTNTGELF
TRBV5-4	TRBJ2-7	ASSTPQGNYEQY
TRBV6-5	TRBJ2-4	ASSSPRTGNIQY
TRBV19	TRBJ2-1	ASQRAGGPFYEQF
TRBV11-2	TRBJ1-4	ASSLSRDRDKNEKLF
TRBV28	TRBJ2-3	ASSGTGLQWTLSTDTQY
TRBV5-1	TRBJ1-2	ASSLDGSYGYT